The clone carrying this TCR beta chain was found a few times. Its antigen is unknown. TCRdb reanalysed the 5' RACE reads using MiXCR and keeps one entry per CDR3 protein. The top ten hold more than 1.1% of the sample, which has roughly 57,000 distinct CDR3 sequences, 12% seen once. This specimen belongs to a study of early T cells in non-severe SARS-CoV-2 infection. Whole-study findings and limits: VDJdb matches were skewed toward anti-spike CD8 T cell responses.

Trimming took 3 bases from V and 1 from J, leaving 7 bases between them. This CDR3 comprises 13 residues. Germline CDR1 and CDR2: SGHRS and YFSETQ. This rearrangement joins TRBV5-1 to TRBJ1-2; D gene unclear. Sequenced sample: whole blood. The sequence was collected from an adult who was a healthcare worker with PCR-confirmed SARS-CoV-2 infection or an uninfected control (not recorded which). CDR3 sequence (DNA): TGCGCCAGCAGCTCGACAAATAACTATGGCTACACCTTC. It is translated as CASSSTNNYGYTF.